This TCR beta chain comes out of a study of beta chain features in type 1 diabetes. The overall study: Cell yields, gender and age were similar in healthy donors and patients. Examined across all samples were almost 110 million sorted cells.

General study points: Insertion counts at VDJ junctions were lower in type 1 diabetes patients, who also showed more deletions there. Within each of all four CD4+ subsets, Type 1 diabetes patients had TCRB CDR3s that were moderately but significantly shorter.

Isolated RNA was reverse transcribed in full, so expressed TCRB transcripts were sequenced. The assay was immunoSEQ multiplex PCR, and TCRdb's table has in-frame clones only and misses some. In the table there are about 650,000 clones, around 12% of which are singletons. This clone has more than one count but fewer than ten. Its antigen is currently unknown. Blood was collected once per donor into heparin, averaging about 116 mL. Specimen: naive CD4+ T cells from blood. The source is a young man with type 1 diabetes.

CDR3 DNA: TGTGCCAGCAGCTTAAATGCTGCTGGAAACACCATATATTTT. It encodes CASSLNAAGNTIYF. This chain joins TRBV7-9 and TRBJ1-3; D is uncertain. The CDR3 contains 14 residues. Germline V lookup: CDR1 SEHNR, CDR2 FQNEAQ (reference sequence). V shed 2 bases and J shed 2 bases, with 7 bases lying between them.